This T cell receptor beta chain is from a study of blood T cell repertoires in COVID-19. Study overall: The origin of the acute and convalescent COVID-19 samples was the United States, Italy and Spain. Sources were T cells, B-cell-depleted T cells, or PBMCs; the material itself was cDNA or gDNA.

Methods used by the authors: Reference gene primer amplification in the assay estimated nucleated cell counts. Clones were sequenced by immunoSEQ multiplex PCR, and TCRdb holds only the in-frame ones, with some missing. Clone size and the V and J calls come from that table; the DNA yielded D and trimming. The table shows 250,000 to 400,000 clones, with around 89% occurring only once. The CDR3 is 16 residues long. With 4 bases clipped from V and 8 bases from J, the junction kept 9 bases outside the gene matches. The germline V gene encodes CDR1 SEHNR and CDR2 FQNEAQ (reference sequence). This TCR was sampled from a woman in her 30s with COVID-19, enrolled during active disease. The chain carries TRBV7-9 and TRBJ2-1; the match to TRBD2 covers 12 bases. The sequenced sample consisted of peripheral blood. The CDR3 DNA reads as TGTGCCAGCAGCTCTAAGCTAGCGGGGGGGCCTGATGAGCAGTTCTTC. It specifies CASSSKLAGGPDEQFF.